This T cell receptor (beta chain) was retrieved from a study of cytomegalovirus exposure and HLA in healthy donors. Study in general: Researchers previously reported finding fewer than 120 million unique TCR beta sequences from approximately 200 million T cells.

A word on this clone: Its matching antigen is unknown.

This CDR3 is built from 15 residues. The germline gives CDR1 GTSNPN, CDR2 SVGIG (reference sequence). With 0 bases clipped from V and 0 bases from J, the junction kept 3 bases outside the gene matches. Findings of the study overall: 87-base-pair reads could not separate some V segments, including TRBV6-2 and TRBV6-3. Rarity characterized most TCR sequences, yet some public TCRs appeared in many donors.

Both 60 Vbeta primers and 13 Jbeta primers went into the PCR. Repertoires were generated with immunoSEQ multiplex PCR, while TCRdb's copy carries only in-frame clones and drops some. The table has about 96,000 clones, 65% to 75% seen once. The chain links TRBV30 to TRBJ2-7; 9 bases align to TRBD2. This receptor was obtained from a woman in her 70s in good health and CMV-seropositive. The sample was PBMCs. This CDR3 reads CAWSVVSGGSYEQYF. CDR3 sequence (DNA): TGTGCCTGGAGTGTCGTTAGCGGGGGCTCCTACGAGCAGTACTTC.